The 4 T cell receptor beta chains below were found in one sample sequenced in a study of immune cell composition in non-small cell lung cancer. Repertoires were generated with immunoSEQ multiplex PCR, while TCRdb's copy carries only in-frame clones and drops some. Here the sample spans thousands of clones, 84% being singletons. Normal lung was taken at the farthest possible site, at least 3 cm from tumour. The material sequenced was non-adjacent lung tissue. These receptors originate from a human donor with non-small cell lung cancer.

This sequence joins TRBV19 and TRBJ2-3; 11 bases align to TRBD2. This CDR3 has 18 amino acids. V trimming: 3 bases; J trimming: 4 bases; junction bases outside the gene matches: 12. Germline V gene sequence: CDR1 LNHDA, CDR2 SQIVND (reference sequence). The CDR3 DNA reads as TGTGCCAGTAGTATCTTCCCCCCGACTAGCGGGACTTCAGATACGCAGTATTTT. Translating gives CASSIFPPTSGTSDTQYF.

DNA of the CDR3: TGTGCCAGCAGTTTAGAGGGTTTTGCTGAAGCTTTCTTT. This encodes CASSLEGFAEAFF. This sequence joins TRBV27 and TRBJ1-1, with unresolved D. Deletions cut 2 bases from V and 6 bases from J, with 10 bases between. Germline CDR1 and CDR2: MNHEY and SMNVEV (reference sequence). The CDR3 consists of 13 residues.

This chain joins TRBV11-3 and TRBJ2-5, with 7 nucleotides matching TRBD1. Germline CDR1 reads SGHNT; CDR2 reads YENEEA. The CDR3 length is 14 residues. The V gene end was trimmed by 5 bases and the J gene end by 2 bases; junction bases not matched to a gene: 5. CDR3 loop: CASSTRDSQETQYF. As DNA, the CDR3 is TGTGCCAGCAGCACCCGGGACAGTCAAGAGACCCAGTACTTC.

The chain links TRBV28 to TRBJ1-1, with D possibly TRBD1 on 6 matching bases. Germline CDR1 MDHEN, CDR2 SYDVKM. The V end lost 3 bases, the J end lost 3 bases, and 17 bases lay between the germline ends. The CDR3 spans 16 residues. The CDR3 protein is CASSLERLEGDTEAFF. The CDR3 region has the DNA TGTGCCAGCAGTTTGGAGCGATTAGAGGGGGACACTGAAGCTTTCTTT.